In this sample, the clone carrying this T cell receptor (beta chain) turned up a few times. What it binds is not known. These data come from a study of CD4 T cells in relation to SARS-CoV-2 and coronaviruses. Libraries were prepared by immunoSEQ multiplex PCR; TCRdb keeps only in-frame clonotypes and omits some of them. The repertoire holds about 22,000 clones, under 85% seen once, with about 15% in the top ten. Before the COVID-19 pandemic, during about 2011-2019, CD4+ T cells were taken from unexposed donors. After approximately 10 days of culture, CD4+ T cells were isolated. The CDR3 runs to 19 residues. With 4 bases clipped from V and 1 base from J, the junction kept 13 bases outside the gene matches. Germline loops: CDR1 SGHAT, CDR2 FQNNGV.

The J gene is TRBJ2-1, the V gene TRBV11-2; TRBD2 aligns across 10 bases. The sample taken for sequencing was CD4+ T cells from PBMCs, cultured in vitro. The receptor was derived from a human donor in good health. The CDR3, as DNA: TGTGCCAGCAGCTCGACGTACCTTAGCGGGAGGTCTTCCTACAATGAGCAGTTCTTC. Translation gives CASSSTYLSGRSSYNEQFF.